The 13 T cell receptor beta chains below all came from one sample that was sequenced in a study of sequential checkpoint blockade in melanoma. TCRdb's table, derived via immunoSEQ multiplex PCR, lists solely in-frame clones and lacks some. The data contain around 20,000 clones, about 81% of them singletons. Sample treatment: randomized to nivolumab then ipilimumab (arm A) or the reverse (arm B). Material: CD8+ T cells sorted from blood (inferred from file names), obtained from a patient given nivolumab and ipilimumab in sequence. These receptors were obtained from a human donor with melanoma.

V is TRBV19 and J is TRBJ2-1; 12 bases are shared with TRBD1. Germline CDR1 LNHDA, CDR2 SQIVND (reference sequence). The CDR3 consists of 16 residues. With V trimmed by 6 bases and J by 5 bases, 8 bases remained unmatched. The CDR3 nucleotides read TGTGCCAGTAGCCTTGAGGGACAGGGGGCCGACAATGAGCAGTTCTTC. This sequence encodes CASSLEGQGADNEQFF.

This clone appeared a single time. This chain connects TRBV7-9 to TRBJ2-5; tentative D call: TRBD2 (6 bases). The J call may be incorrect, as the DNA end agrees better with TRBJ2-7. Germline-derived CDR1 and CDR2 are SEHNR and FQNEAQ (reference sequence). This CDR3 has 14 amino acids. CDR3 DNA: TGTGCCAGCAGCCCTCAGGAGGGTCCATACGAGCAGTACTTC. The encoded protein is CASSPQEGPYEQYF.

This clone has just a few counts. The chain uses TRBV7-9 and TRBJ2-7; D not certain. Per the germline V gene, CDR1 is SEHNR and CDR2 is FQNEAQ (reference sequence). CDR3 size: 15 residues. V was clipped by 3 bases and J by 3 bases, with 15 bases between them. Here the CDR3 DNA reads TGTGCCAGCAGCTTGGTCACATCCCACAGCTACGAGCAGTACTTC. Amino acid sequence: CASSLVTSHSYEQYF.

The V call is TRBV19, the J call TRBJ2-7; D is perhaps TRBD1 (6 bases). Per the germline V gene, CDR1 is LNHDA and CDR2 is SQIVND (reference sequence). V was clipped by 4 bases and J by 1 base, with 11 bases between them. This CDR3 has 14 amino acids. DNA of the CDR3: TGTGCCAGTAGTAGCCGGACAGCGTCCTACGAGCAGTACTTC. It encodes CASSSRTASYEQYF.

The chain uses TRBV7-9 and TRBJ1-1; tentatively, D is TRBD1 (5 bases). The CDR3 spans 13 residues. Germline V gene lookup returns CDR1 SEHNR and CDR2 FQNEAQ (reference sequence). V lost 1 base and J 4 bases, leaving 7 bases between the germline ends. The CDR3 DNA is TGTGCCAGCAGCTTAGACGGGGGCACTGAAGCTTTCTTT. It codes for CASSLDGGTEAFF.

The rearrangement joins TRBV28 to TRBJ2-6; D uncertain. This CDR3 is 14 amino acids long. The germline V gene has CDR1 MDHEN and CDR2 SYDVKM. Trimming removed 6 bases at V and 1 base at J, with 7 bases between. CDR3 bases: TGTGCCAGCAGCGACAATTCTGGGGCCAACGTCCTGACTTTC. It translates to CASSDNSGANVLTF.

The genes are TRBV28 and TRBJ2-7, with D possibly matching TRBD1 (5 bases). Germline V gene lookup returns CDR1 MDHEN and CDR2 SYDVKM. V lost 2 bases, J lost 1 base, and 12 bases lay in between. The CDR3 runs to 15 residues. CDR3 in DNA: TGTGCCAGCAGTTTAATCCAGGGAAGATCCTACGAGCAGTACTTC. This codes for CASSLIQGRSYEQYF.

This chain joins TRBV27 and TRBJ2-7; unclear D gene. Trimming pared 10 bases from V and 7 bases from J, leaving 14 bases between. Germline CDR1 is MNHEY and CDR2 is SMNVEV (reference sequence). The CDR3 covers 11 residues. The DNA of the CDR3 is TGTGCCATCAACTTCCCCCCAGAGCAGTACTTC. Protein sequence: CAINFPPEQYF.

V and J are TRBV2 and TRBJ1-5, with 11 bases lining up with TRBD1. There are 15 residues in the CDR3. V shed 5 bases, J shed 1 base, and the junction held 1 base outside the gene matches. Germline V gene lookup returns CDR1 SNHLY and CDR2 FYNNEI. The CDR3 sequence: CASSWDRGSNQPQHF. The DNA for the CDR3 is TGTGCCAGCAGTTGGGACAGGGGGAGCAATCAGCCCCAGCATTTT.

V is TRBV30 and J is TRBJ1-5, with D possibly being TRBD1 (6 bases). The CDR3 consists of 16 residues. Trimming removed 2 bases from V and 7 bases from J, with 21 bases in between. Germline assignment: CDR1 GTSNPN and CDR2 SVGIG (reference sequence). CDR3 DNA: TGTGCCTGGAGTCGCACCACAGGGAAGAGGGACCAGCCCCAGCATTTT. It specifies CAWSRTTGKRDQPQHF.

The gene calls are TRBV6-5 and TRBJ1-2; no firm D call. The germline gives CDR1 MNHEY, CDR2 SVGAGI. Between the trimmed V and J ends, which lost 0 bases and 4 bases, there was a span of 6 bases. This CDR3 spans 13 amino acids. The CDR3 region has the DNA TGTGCCAGCAGTTACTCAACTGGCTATGGCTACACCTTC. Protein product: CASSYSTGYGYTF.

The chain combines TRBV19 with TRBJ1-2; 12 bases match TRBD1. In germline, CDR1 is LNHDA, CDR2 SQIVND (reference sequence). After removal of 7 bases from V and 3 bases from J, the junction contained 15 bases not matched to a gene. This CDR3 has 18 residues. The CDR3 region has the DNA TGTGCCAGTAAAAAACTATTGGGACAGGGGGCGTTCGACTATGGCTACACCTTC. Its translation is CASKKLLGQGAFDYGYTF.

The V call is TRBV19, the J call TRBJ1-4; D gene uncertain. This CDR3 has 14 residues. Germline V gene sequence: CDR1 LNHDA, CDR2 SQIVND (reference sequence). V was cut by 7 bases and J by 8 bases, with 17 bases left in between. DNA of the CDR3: TGTGCCAGTACCACCTGGGAGACGAAGGAAAAACTGTTTTTT. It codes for CASTTWETKEKLFF.